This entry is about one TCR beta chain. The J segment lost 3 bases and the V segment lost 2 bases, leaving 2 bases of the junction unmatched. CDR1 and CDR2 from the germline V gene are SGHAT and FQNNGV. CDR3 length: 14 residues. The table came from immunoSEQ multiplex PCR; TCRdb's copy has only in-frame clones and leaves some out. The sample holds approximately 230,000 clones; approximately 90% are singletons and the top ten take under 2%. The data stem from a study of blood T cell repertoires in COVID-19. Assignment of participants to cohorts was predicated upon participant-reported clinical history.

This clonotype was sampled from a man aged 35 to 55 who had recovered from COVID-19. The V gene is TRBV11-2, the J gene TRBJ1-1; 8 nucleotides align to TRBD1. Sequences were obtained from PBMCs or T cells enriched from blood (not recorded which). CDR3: CASSLQGADTEAFF. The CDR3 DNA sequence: TGTGCCAGCAGCTTACAGGGGGCGGACACTGAAGCTTTCTTT.